This TCR beta chain was sequenced in a study of T cell repertoires in cytomegalovirus infection. At the level of the study: Through public TCR beta signatures, both CMV infection and matching HLA type were indicated. The study's findings and limits: In two of eight donors, the top clonotype was HLA-C-restricted CMV-specific.

To note about this clonotype: As yet, its antigen is unknown.

Germline loops: CDR1 ENHRY, CDR2 SYGVKD. The ends were cut back, 8 bases at V and 1 base at J, with 18 bases in the middle. This CDR3 spans 16 amino acids. TCRdb reprocessed the reads via MiXCR and lists one record per CDR3 protein. This repertoire shows about 890,000 distinct CDR3 sequences, around 31% found once; its top ten account for over 11%. The rearrangement links TRBV10-3 to TRBJ1-5; the D is unclear. Sequencing was performed on cultured CD8+ T cells from PBMCs, taken from culture after CMV antigen stimulation. This TCR came from a human donor in good health (CMV status not recorded). Some clones in this sample may be carry-over from other donors' samples. CDR3 DNA sequence: TGTGCCATCGTAATTCCAGGCGGCCACAGCAATCAGCCCCAGCATTTT. Encoded protein: CAIVIPGGHSNQPQHF.